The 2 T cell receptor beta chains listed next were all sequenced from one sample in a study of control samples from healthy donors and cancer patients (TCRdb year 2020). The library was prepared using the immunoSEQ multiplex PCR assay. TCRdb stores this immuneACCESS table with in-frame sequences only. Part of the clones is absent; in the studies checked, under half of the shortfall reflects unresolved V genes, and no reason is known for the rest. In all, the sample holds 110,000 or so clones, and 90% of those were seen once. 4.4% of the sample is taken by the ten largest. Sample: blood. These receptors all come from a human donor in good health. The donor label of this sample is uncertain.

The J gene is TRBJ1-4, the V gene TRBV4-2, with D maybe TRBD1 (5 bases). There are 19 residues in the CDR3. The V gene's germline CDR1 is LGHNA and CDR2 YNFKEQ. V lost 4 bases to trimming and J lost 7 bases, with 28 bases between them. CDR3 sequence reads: CASSRAGEQPGVGREKLFF. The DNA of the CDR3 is TGTGCCAGCAGCCGAGCCGGAGAGCAACCGGGGGTGGGTCGTGAAAAACTGTTTTTT.

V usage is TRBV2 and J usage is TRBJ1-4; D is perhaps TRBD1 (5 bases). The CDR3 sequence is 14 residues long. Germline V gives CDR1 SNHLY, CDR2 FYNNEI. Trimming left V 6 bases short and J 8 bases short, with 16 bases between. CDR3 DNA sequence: TGTGCCAGCAGCGAGGCAGGGAGAGGCGAAAAACTGTTTTTT. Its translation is CASSEAGRGEKLFF.